The source of this T cell receptor beta chain is a study of CD4 T cells in relation to SARS-CoV-2 and coronaviruses. Study-level background: Shared crossreactive spike epitopes were mapped to their HLA restriction.

This clone was seen more than once but under ten times. The antigen is unknown. The repertoire was sequenced with immunoSEQ multiplex PCR; TCRdb's copy has only in-frame clones and lacks some. The table lists about 37,000 clones, under 90% of them singletons. Naive or memory CD4+ cells were cultured 1:1 with T cell-depleted PBMCs plus CEF. The sample comprised naive CD4+ T cells from PBMCs, cultured in vitro. Subset noted: naive CD4+ T cells isolated by negative enrichment. This clonotype was sampled from an adult with COVID-19.

The CDR3 DNA reads TGTGCCAGCAGTGGTTTCACAGATACGCAGTATTTT. Its protein is CASSGFTDTQYF. J is TRBJ2-3 and V is TRBV2, with D uncertain. Germline V CDR1 and CDR2: SNHLY, FYNNEI. CDR3 length: 12 residues. V lost 4 bases and J lost 2, with 4 bases in between.